Reported below is one TCR beta chain. Its antigen is currently unknown. Trimming stripped 5 bases from V and 4 bases from J, with 14 bases between. CDR3 length: 15 residues. CDR1 and CDR2 (germline): SGHVS, FQNEAQ. The data originate from a study of cytomegalovirus exposure and HLA in healthy donors. Researchers ran the PCR with 60 Vbeta and 13 Jbeta primers. TCRdb keeps only in-frame clones here, not all; method: immunoSEQ multiplex PCR. The sample lists around 100,000 clones; about 70% were seen once. Study-level results: Among TCR beta chains, those listed as cytomegalovirus-associated numbered over 150.

The sequenced material came from PBMCs. This rearrangement joins TRBV7-8 to TRBJ2-2; no definite D call. This TCR was recovered from a man in his thirties or forties in good health and CMV-seropositive. CDR3 coding DNA: TGTGCCAGCAGCCGGGTGCGGCCTGGCACCGGGGAGCTGTTTTTT. It encodes CASSRVRPGTGELFF.